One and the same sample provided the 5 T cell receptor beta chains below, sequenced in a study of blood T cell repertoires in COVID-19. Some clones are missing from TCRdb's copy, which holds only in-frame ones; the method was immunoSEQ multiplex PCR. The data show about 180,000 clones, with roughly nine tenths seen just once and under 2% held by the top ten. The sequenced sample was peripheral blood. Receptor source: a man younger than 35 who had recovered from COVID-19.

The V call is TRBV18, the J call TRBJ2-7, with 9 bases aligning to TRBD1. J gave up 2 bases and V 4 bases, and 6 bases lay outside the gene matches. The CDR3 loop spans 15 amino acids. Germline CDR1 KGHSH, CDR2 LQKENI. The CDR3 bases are TGTGCCAGCTCACTGAGGGACAGGGACGCCTACGAGCAGTACTTC. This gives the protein CASSLRDRDAYEQYF. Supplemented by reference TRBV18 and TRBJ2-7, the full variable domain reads NAGVMQNPRHLVRRRGQEARLRCSPMKGHSHVYWYRQLPEEGLKFMVYLQKENIIDESGMPKERFSAEFPKEGPSILRIQQVVRGDSAAYFCASSLRDRDAYEQYFGPGTRLTVT.

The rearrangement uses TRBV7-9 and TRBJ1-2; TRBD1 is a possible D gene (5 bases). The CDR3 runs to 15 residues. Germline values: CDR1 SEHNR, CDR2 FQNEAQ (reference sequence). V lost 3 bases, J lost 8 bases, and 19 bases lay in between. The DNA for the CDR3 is TGTGCCAGCAGCTTCCGGGACTTGGCCCGTATGGGCTACACCTTC. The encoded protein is CASSFRDLARMGYTF.

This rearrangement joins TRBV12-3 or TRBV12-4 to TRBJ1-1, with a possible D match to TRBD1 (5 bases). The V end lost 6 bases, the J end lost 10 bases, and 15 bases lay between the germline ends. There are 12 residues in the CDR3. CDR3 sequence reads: CASSWPIQGAFF. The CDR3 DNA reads TGTGCCAGCAGCTGGCCCATTCAGGGAGCTTTCTTT.

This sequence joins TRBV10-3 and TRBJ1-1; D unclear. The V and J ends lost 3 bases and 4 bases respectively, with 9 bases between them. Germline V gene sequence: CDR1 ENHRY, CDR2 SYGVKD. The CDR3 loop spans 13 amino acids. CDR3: CAISDVESTEAFF. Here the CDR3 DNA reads TGTGCCATCAGTGATGTGGAGAGCACTGAAGCTTTCTTT.

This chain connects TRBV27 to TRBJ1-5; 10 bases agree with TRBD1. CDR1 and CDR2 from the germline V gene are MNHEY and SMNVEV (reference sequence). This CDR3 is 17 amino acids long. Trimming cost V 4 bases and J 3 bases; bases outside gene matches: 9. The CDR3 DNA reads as TGTGCCAGCAGTTCTGGGACAGGGGTCGCGTTCAATCAGCCCCAGCATTTT. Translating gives CASSSGTGVAFNQPQHF.